Listed here is a single TCR beta chain. The CDR3 has 13 residues. Germline V gene data show CDR1 as SEHNR and CDR2 as FQNEAQ (reference sequence). V dropped 3 bases and J dropped 9; count of bases not matched to a gene: 4. This sample is part of a study of blood T cell repertoires in COVID-19. Background on the study: Spain, Italy and the United States supplied samples that represented acute and convalescent COVID-19.

Only in-frame clones appear in the TCRdb table, and some are missing; sequencing was by immunoSEQ multiplex PCR. The sample carries 200,000 to 300,000 clones, over 75% recorded once. This receptor was identified in a human donor in a cohort sampled during active COVID-19. The chain joins TRBV7-9 to TRBJ1-5; 8 positions agree with TRBD1. Input material: peripheral blood. In DNA form, the CDR3 reads TGTGCCAGCAGCTTGACAGGGGAAGGGCCCCAGCATTTT. Its protein product is CASSLTGEGPQHF.